This TCR beta chain was documented in a study of cytotoxic CD8 clonotypes in ibrutinib-treated CLL. Findings and caveats of the study: A rise in clonality was seen at ibrutinib response, and a fall back toward baseline was seen at progression. Contraction or stability on treatment characterized the public clonotypes, which were uncommon. Baseline levels of clonality went above those of age-matched healthy donors and moved with circulating CD8+ T-cell counts. Collection times varied between progressing and sustained-remission patients.

Germline values: CDR1 GTSNPN, CDR2 SVGIG (reference sequence). V lost 0 bases, J lost 4 bases, and 3 bases lay in between. The CDR3 is 11 amino acids. Profiled with immunoSEQ multiplex PCR; TCRdb holds only in-frame clones, not every one. This sample carries some 160,000 clones, approximately 77% of them seen once, and the ten largest clones take roughly 2%. On this clone: What it binds is not known.

The material was PBMCs, obtained after 12 months of ibrutinib treatment. The J gene is TRBJ1-2, the V gene TRBV30; D uncertain. This receptor was obtained from a human donor with chronic lymphocytic leukemia. The CDR3 DNA reads as TGTGCCTGGAGTGTTGGCTATGGCTACACCTTC. This encodes CAWSVGYGYTF.